The TCR beta chain described here comes from a study of T cells in localized non-small cell lung cancer. The study, taken as a whole, reports: Tumor showed lower T cell clonality than uninvolved adjacent lung, where it was highest.

For this clone: Its cognate antigen is unknown.

Per the germline V gene, CDR1 is SNHLY and CDR2 is FYNNEI. Unmatched junction bases numbered 4, after V lost 2 bases and J lost 1 base. CDR3 length equals 15 residues. Sequencing used immunoSEQ multiplex PCR; TCRdb keeps in-frame clones, though not all of them. The sample holds roughly 66,000 clones; roughly 90% are singletons and the top ten take approximately 2%. This sequence originates from a woman aged 35-75 years with stage I lung adenocarcinoma. The V gene is TRBV2, the J gene TRBJ1-1; 7 nucleotides line up with TRBD1. The sample was peripheral blood, taken before any cancer treatment. The CDR3 bases are TGTGCCAGCAGTGAACGGGACAGCCCGAACACTGAAGCTTTCTTT. This translates into CASSERDSPNTEAFF.